One and the same sample provided the 6 T cell receptor beta chains below, sequenced in a study of blood T cell repertoires in COVID-19. Using immunoSEQ multiplex PCR, the repertoire was profiled, and TCRdb retains in-frame clones only, with some absent. This sample carries over 200,000 clones, 70% to 90% of them seen once, and the ten largest clones take 2.2%. Material: peripheral blood. These receptors were obtained from a man aged 25 to 40 who had recovered from COVID-19.

The rearrangement joins TRBV27 to TRBJ1-5; D unclear. V gave up 2 bases and J gave up 1 base, with 6 bases separating them. Germline CDR1 and CDR2: MNHEY and SMNVEV (reference sequence). CDR3 size: 14 residues. The CDR3: CASSLVVSNQPQHF. As DNA, the CDR3 is TGTGCCAGCAGTTTAGTAGTCAGCAATCAGCCCCAGCATTTT.

This chain links TRBV9 with TRBJ1-3, with 11 bases matching TRBD1. The germline CDR1 and CDR2 sequences are SGDLS and YYNGEE. The CDR3 runs 16 residues. The J segment lost 2 bases and the V segment lost 5 bases, leaving 6 bases of the junction unmatched. CDR3 DNA sequence: TGTGCCAGCAGTGGACAGGGGGCGTTTGCTGGAAACACCATATATTTT. Translated, it gives CASSGQGAFAGNTIYF. Combining the CDR3 with reference TRBV9 and TRBJ1-3 gives the whole variable domain DSGVTQTPKHLITATGQRVTLRCSPRSGDLSVYWYQQSLDQGLQFLIQYYNGEERAKGNILERFSAQQFPDLHSELNLSSLELGDSALYFCASSGQGAFAGNTIYFGEGSWLTVV.

The V call is TRBV15, the J call TRBJ2-2; 7 nucleotides match TRBD2. Germline V gene data show CDR1 as LNHNV and CDR2 as YYDKDF (reference sequence). This CDR3 has 16 amino acids. Trimming took 4 bases from V and 7 from J; bases not matched to a gene: 12. The CDR3 sequence is CATSTIAGVLFGELFF. As DNA, the CDR3 is TGTGCCACCAGCACGATTGCGGGGGTCCTGTTCGGGGAGCTGTTTTTT. The whole variable domain, remainder taken from reference TRBV15 and TRBJ2-2, is DAMVIQNPRYQVTQFGKPVTLSCSQTLNHNVMYWYQQKSSQAPKLLFHYYDKDFNNEADTPDNFQSRRPNTSFCFLDIRSPGLGDTAMYLCATSTIAGVLFGELFFGEGSRLTVL.

The chain has TRBV6-5 and TRBJ2-5; 7 nucleotides align to TRBD1. Germline CDR1 is MNHEY and CDR2 is SVGAGI. This CDR3 is 14 amino acids long. J gave up 2 bases and V 6 bases, and 6 bases lay outside the gene matches. CDR3 sequence: CASRRTGEQETQYF. Here the CDR3 DNA reads TGTGCCAGCAGGAGGACAGGCGAACAAGAGACCCAGTACTTC.

V is TRBV3-1 (or the pseudogene TRBV3-2) and J is TRBJ2-5; TRBD2 matches 8 bases. The trim removed 4 bases at V and 7 bases at J, leaving 17 bases unmatched. CDR3 length equals 17 residues. Germline CDR1 reads LGHDT; CDR2 reads YNNKEL (reference sequence). The CDR3 region is CASSLHGSRGAPGTQYF. CDR3 coding DNA: TGTGCCAGCAGCCTCCACGGTTCGCGGGGGGCCCCTGGGACCCAGTACTTC.

The genes are TRBV4-3 and TRBJ2-1, with 9 bases lining up with TRBD2. After removal of 4 bases from V and 8 bases from J, the junction contained 12 bases not matched to a gene. CDR1 and CDR2 (germline): LGHNA, YSLEER. The CDR3 is made up of 16 amino acids. CDR3 protein: CASSRQGGGAEDEQFF. CDR3 sequence (DNA): TGCGCCAGCAGCCGCCAGGGCGGGGGGGCGGAAGATGAGCAGTTCTTC.